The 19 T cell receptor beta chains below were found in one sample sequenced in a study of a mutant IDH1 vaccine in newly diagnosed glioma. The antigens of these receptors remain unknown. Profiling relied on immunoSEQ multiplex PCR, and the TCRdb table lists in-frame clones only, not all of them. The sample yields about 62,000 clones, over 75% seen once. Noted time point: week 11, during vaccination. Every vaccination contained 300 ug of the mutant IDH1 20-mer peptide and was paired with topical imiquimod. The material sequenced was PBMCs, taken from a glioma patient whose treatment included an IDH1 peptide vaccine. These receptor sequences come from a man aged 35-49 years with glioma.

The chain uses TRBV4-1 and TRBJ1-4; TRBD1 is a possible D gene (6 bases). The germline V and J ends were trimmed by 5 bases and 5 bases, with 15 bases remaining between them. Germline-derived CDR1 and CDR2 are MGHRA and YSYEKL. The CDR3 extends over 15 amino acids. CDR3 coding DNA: TGCGCCAGCAGCGCCCCTGGGGGGACAAATGAAAAACTGTTTTTT. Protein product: CASSAPGGTNEKLFF.

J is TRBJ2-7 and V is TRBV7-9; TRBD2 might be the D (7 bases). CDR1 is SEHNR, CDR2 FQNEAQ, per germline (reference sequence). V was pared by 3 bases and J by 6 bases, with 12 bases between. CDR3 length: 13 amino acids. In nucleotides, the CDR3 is TGTGCCAGCAGCTTCCTCGGGGGGCCCGAGCAGTACTTC. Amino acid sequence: CASSFLGGPEQYF.

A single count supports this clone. CDR3 coding DNA: TGTGCCAGTAGTATAGAGGGCCATGAGCAGTTCTTC. Translation gives CASSIEGHEQFF. The chain has TRBV19 and TRBJ2-1; D is unresolved. The V end was cut by 0 bases, the J end by 8 bases, with 5 bases between. Germline V gene lookup returns CDR1 LNHDA and CDR2 SQIVND (reference sequence). This CDR3 contains 12 residues.

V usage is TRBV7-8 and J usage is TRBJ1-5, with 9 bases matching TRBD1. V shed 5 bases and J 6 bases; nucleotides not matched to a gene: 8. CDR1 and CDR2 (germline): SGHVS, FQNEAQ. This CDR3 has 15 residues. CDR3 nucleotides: TGTGCCAGCAGCGAACTACAGGGGGCGCGTCAGCCCCAGCATTTT. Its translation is CASSELQGARQPQHF. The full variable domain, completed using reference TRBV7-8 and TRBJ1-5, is GAGVSQSPRYKVAKRGQDVALRCDPISGHVSLFWYQQALGQGPEFLTYFQNEAQLDKSGLPSDRFFAERPEGSVSTLKIQRTQQEDSAVYLCASSELQGARQPQHFGDGTRLSIL.

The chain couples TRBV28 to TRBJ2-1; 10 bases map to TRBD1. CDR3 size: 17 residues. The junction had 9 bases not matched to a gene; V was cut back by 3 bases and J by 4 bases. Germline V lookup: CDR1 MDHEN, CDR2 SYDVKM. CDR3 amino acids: CASSFPQGQGVYNEQFF. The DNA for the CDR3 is TGTGCCAGCAGTTTTCCCCAAGGACAGGGGGTTTACAATGAGCAGTTCTTC.

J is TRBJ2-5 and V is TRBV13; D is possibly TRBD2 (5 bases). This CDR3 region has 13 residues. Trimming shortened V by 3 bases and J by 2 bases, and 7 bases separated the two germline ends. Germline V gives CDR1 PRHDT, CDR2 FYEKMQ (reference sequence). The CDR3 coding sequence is TGTGCCAGCAGCTTGGAGGCTCAAGAGACCCAGTACTTC. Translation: CASSLEAQETQYF.

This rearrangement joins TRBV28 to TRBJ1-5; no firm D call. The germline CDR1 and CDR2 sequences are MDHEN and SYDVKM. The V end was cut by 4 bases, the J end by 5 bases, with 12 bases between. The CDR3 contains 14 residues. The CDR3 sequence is CASSSSDDDQPQHF. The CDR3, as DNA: TGTGCCAGCAGTTCCTCGGACGACGATCAGCCCCAGCATTTT.

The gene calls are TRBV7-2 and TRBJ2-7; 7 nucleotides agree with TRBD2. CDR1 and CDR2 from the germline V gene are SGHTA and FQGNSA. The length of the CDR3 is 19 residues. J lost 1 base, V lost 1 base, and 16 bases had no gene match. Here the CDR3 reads CASSLGTDGYSGSSYEQYF. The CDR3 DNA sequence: TGTGCCAGCAGCTTAGGTACGGATGGATATAGCGGGTCTTCCTACGAGCAGTACTTC. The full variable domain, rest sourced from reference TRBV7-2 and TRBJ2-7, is GAGVSQSPSNKVTEKGKDVELRCDPISGHTALYWYRQSLGQGLEFLIYFQGNSAPDKSGLPSDRFSAERTGGSVSTLTIQRTQQEDSAVYLCASSLGTDGYSGSSYEQYFGPGTRLTVT.

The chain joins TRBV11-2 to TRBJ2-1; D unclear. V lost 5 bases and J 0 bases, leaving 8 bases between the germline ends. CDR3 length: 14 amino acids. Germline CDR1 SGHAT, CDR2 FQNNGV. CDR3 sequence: CASSQTSSYNEQFF. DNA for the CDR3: TGTGCCAGCAGCCAGACCAGCTCCTACAATGAGCAGTTCTTC.

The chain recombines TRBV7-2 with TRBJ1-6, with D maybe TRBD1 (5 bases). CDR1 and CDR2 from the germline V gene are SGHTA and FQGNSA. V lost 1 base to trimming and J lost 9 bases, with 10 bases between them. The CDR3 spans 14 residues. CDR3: CASSLVGGSSPLHF. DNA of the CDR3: TGTGCCAGCAGCTTAGTGGGGGGGAGTTCACCCCTCCACTTT.

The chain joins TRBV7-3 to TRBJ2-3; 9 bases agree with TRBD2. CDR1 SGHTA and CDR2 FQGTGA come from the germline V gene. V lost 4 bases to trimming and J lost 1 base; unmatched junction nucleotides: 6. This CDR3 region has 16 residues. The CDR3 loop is CASSSHSGSRTDTQYF. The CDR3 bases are TGTGCCAGCAGCTCCCATAGCGGGAGCCGCACAGATACGCAGTATTTT. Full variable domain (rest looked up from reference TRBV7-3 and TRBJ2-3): GAGVSQTPSNKVTEKGKYVELRCDPISGHTALYWYRQSLGQGPEFLIYFQGTGAADDSGLPNDRFFAVRPEGSVSTLKIQRTERGDSAVYLCASSSHSGSRTDTQYFGPGTRLTVL.

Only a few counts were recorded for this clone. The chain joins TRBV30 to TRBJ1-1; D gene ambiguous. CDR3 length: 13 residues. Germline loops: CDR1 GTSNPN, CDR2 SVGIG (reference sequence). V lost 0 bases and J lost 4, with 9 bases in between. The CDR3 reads CAWSVTVSTEAFF. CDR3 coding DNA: TGTGCCTGGAGTGTAACGGTGAGCACTGAAGCTTTCTTT. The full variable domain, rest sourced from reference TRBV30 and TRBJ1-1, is SQTIHQWPATLVQPVGSPLSLECTVEGTSNPNLYWYRQAAGRGLQLLFYSVGIGQISSEVPQNLSASRPQDRQFILSSKKLLLSDSGFYLCAWSVTVSTEAFFGQGTRLTVV.

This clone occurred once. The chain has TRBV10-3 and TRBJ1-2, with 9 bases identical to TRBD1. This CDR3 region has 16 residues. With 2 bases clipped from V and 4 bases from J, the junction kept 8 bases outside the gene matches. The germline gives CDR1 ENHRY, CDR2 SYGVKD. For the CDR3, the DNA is TGTGCCATCAGTGAGCCGGACAGGGGCCTAGGCTATGGCTACACCTTC. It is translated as CAISEPDRGLGYGYTF.

The CDR3 protein is CASSLEIIPYEQYF. Here the CDR3 DNA reads TGCGCCAGCAGCTTGGAGATTATCCCCTACGAGCAGTACTTC. J is TRBJ2-7 and V is TRBV5-1; D not resolved. CDR3 length equals 14 residues. The V gene lost 0 bases and the J gene lost 2 bases, with 9 bases spanning the gap. CDR1 is SGHRS, CDR2 YFSETQ, per germline.

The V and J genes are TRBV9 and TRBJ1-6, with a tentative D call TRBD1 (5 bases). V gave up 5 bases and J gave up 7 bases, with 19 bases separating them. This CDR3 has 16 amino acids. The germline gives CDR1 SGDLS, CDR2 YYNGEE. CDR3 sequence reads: CASSFMQGWGNSPLHF. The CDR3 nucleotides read TGTGCCAGCAGTTTTATGCAGGGATGGGGCAATTCACCCCTCCACTTT. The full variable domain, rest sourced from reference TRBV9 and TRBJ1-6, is DSGVTQTPKHLITATGQRVTLRCSPRSGDLSVYWYQQSLDQGLQFLIQYYNGEERAKGNILERFSAQQFPDLHSELNLSSLELGDSALYFCASSFMQGWGNSPLHFGNGTRLTVT.

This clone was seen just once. The CDR3 coding sequence is TGTGCCGACCGGGACAGGCTTTACAATGAGCAGTTCTTC. Amino acids: CADRDRLYNEQFF. V and J are TRBV2 and TRBJ2-1, with TRBD1 identical over 8 bases. This CDR3 spans 13 amino acids. Germline V gene sequence: CDR1 SNHLY, CDR2 FYNNEI. Losses at the gene ends were 11 bases for V and 4 bases for J; bases not matched to a gene: 7.

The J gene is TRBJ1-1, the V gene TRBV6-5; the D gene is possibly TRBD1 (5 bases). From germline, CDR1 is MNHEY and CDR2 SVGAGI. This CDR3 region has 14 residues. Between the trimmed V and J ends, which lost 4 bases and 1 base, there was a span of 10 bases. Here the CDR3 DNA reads TGTGCCAGCAGTTCAGGGTTGGCGAACACTGAAGCTTTCTTT. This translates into CASSSGLANTEAFF.

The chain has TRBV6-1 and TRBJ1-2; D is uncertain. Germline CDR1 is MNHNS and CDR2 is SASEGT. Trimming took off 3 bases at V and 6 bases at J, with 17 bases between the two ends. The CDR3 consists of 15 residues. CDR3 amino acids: CASSEVWVLDDGYTF. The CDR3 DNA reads TGTGCCAGCAGTGAGGTGTGGGTTTTGGACGATGGCTACACCTTC.

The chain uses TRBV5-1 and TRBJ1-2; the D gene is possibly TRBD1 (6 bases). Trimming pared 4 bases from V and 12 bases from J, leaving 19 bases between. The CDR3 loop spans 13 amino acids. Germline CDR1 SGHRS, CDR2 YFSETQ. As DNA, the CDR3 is TGCGCCAGCAGCCTGGAGGGACACTCCGGAGACACCTTC. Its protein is CASSLEGHSGDTF.